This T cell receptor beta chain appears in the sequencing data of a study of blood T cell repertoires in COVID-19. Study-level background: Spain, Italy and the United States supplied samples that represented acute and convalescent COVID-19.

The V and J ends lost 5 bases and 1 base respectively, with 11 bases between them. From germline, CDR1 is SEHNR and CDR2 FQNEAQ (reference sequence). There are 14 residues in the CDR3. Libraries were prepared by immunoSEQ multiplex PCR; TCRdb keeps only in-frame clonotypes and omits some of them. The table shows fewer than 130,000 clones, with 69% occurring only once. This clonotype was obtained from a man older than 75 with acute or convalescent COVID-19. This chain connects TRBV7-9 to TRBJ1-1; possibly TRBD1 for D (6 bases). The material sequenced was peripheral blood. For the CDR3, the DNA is TGTGCCAGCAGCCCCGGGACAAAGAACACTGAAGCTTTCTTT. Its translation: CASSPGTKNTEAFF.